This entry lists 27 T cell receptor beta chains sequenced from one sample in a study of blood T cell repertoires in COVID-19. Using immunoSEQ multiplex PCR, the repertoire was profiled, and TCRdb retains in-frame clones only, with some absent. The repertoire holds fewer than 70,000 clones, with roughly 84% as singletons. Sequenced input: peripheral blood. Receptor source: a woman in her fifties or sixties with acute or convalescent COVID-19.

This chain links TRBV3-1 (or the pseudogene TRBV3-2) with TRBJ2-1, with 9 bases lining up with TRBD2. Germline V gene sequence: CDR1 LGHDT, CDR2 YNNKEL (reference sequence). Germline trimming cut 4 bases from V and 8 bases from J; bases unmatched to any gene: 12. This CDR3 comprises 16 residues. The CDR3 region is CASSRTGTSKSHEQFF. The CDR3 DNA sequence: TGTGCCAGCAGCCGCACCGGGACTAGCAAGTCCCATGAGCAGTTCTTC.

V and J are TRBV5-1 and TRBJ2-7, with D perhaps TRBD1 (5 bases). Germline V gene lookup returns CDR1 SGHRS and CDR2 YFSETQ. V lost 3 bases, J lost 0 bases, and 10 bases lay in between. The CDR3 is made up of 14 amino acids. The DNA for the CDR3 is TGCGCCAGCAGCTACCAGGGCCACTCCTACGAGCAGTACTTC. Residues: CASSYQGHSYEQYF.

The chain employs TRBV6-5 and TRBJ1-4, with D tentatively TRBD1 (6 bases). The CDR3 has 15 amino acids. Deletions cut 6 bases from V and 5 bases from J, with 16 bases between. In germline, CDR1 is MNHEY, CDR2 SVGAGI. The CDR3 spells CASSSLSQGNEKLFF. Here the CDR3 DNA reads TGTGCCAGCAGCTCCTTAAGTCAGGGGAATGAAAAACTGTTTTTT.

In DNA form, the CDR3 reads TGCGCCAGCAGCAAGGACAGGGGGCTAGGGGAGCAGTACTTC. It codes for CASSKDRGLGEQYF. The chain recombines TRBV4-1 with TRBJ2-7; 11 bases fit TRBD1. In germline, CDR1 is MGHRA, CDR2 YSYEKL. V was clipped by 5 bases and J by 7 bases; unmatched bases: 7. This CDR3 spans 14 amino acids.

The genes are TRBV3-1 (or the pseudogene TRBV3-2) and TRBJ2-3; no reliable D call. The CDR3 sequence is 12 residues long. V was pared by 4 bases and J by 4 bases, with 6 bases between. Looked up from germline, CDR1 is LGHDT and CDR2 is YNNKEL (reference sequence). The CDR3 loop reads CASSPTPDTQYF. CDR3 DNA sequence: TGTGCCAGCAGCCCTACCCCAGATACGCAGTATTTT.

A few counts support this clone. The chain carries TRBV4-1 and TRBJ1-2; D is uncertain. The length of the CDR3 is 16 residues. Deletions cut 1 base from V and 4 bases from J, with 16 bases between. Germline V CDR1 and CDR2: MGHRA, YSYEKL. CDR3 DNA: TGCGCCAGCAGCCAAGTATTGGTGTCAGGTTCCTATGGCTACACCTTC. Amino acids: CASSQVLVSGSYGYTF.

This sequence joins TRBV5-1 and TRBJ2-2; D remains ambiguous. CDR1 is SGHRS and CDR2 is YFSETQ in the germline V gene. Trimming removed 0 bases at V and 2 bases at J, with 14 bases between. This CDR3 comprises 17 residues. In nucleotides, the CDR3 is TGCGCCAGCAGCTTGGAGGTTGTACAGACCAACACCGGGGAGCTGTTTTTT. It translates to CASSLEVVQTNTGELFF.

The chain carries TRBV7-3 and TRBJ1-1; 9 bases fit TRBD1. Per germline, CDR1 SGHTA and CDR2 FQGTGA. The CDR3 is made up of 14 amino acids. Trimming cost V 5 bases and J 4 bases; bases outside gene matches: 5. The CDR3 region has the DNA TGTGCCAGCAGCGCACAGGGGGCTGGCACTGAAGCTTTCTTT. This codes for CASSAQGAGTEAFF.

The chain is built from TRBV6-1 and TRBJ1-2, with D possibly TRBD1 on 5 matching bases. CDR1 is MNHNS, CDR2 SASEGT, per germline. V was shortened by 3 bases and J by 3 bases, with 11 bases between the two germline ends. The CDR3 extends over 14 amino acids. The chain's CDR3 is CASSDIDSYYGYTF. The CDR3 DNA reads as TGTGCCAGCAGTGACATTGACAGCTACTATGGCTACACCTTC.

This clone occurred once. The chain couples TRBV6-5 to TRBJ2-3; a possible D gene is TRBD2 (6 bases). V was trimmed by 2 bases and J by 2 bases, leaving 14 bases between them. The CDR3 has 16 residues. Germline V gene data show CDR1 as MNHEY and CDR2 as SVGAGI. The CDR3 nucleotides are TGTGCCAGCAGTTACGTCCGGGACTTCCACACAGATACGCAGTATTTT. Protein: CASSYVRDFHTDTQYF.

This clone has only a few counts. The chain has TRBV20-1 and TRBJ2-7; TRBD1 agrees at 7 bases. V dropped 3 bases and J dropped 3; count of bases not matched to a gene: 11. CDR1 and CDR2 from the germline V gene are DFQATT and SNEGSKA (reference sequence). The CDR3 has 15 amino acids. CDR3 coding DNA: TGCAGTGCTAGTCCCTCCGGGACAGCCAGCTACGAGCAGTACTTC. Protein sequence: CSASPSGTASYEQYF.

CDR3 protein: CASSLVGQGSVYTF. The CDR3 nucleotides are TGTGCCAGCAGCTTAGTGGGGCAGGGGAGTGTCTACACCTTC. The chain uses TRBV7-9 and TRBJ1-2, with D maybe TRBD1 (6 bases). Trimming removed 1 base from V and 10 bases from J, with 16 bases in between. This CDR3 comprises 14 residues. CDR1 and CDR2 from the germline V gene are SEHNR and FQNEAQ (reference sequence).

CDR3 sequence (DNA): TGTGCCAGCAACGGACAGGGTACTGCTAATGAAAAACTGTTTTTT. Its protein product is CASNGQGTANEKLFF. The chain links TRBV19 to TRBJ1-4; 8 bases map to TRBD1. Germline CDR1 LNHDA, CDR2 SQIVND (reference sequence). The CDR3 is 15 residues long. V lost 9 bases, J lost 3 bases, and 9 bases stayed unmatched. Complete variable domain (other parts from reference TRBV19 and TRBJ1-4): DGGITQSPKYLFRKEGQNVTLSCEQNLNHDAMYWYRQDPGQGLRLIYYSQIVNDFQKGDIAEGYSVSREKKESFPLTVTSAQKNPTAFYLCASNGQGTANEKLFFGSGTQLSVL.

The chain recombines TRBV7-2 with TRBJ2-3, with TRBD2 matching over 11 bases. CDR1 is SGHTA and CDR2 is FQGNSA in the germline V gene. Unmatched junction bases numbered 3, after V lost 1 base and J lost 0 bases. The CDR3 totals 17 residues. CDR3 nucleotide sequence: TGTGCCAGCAGCTTAGTGACTAGCGGGGCCAGCACAGATACGCAGTATTTT. This gives the protein CASSLVTSGASTDTQYF.

This chain uses TRBV15 with TRBJ1-5, with 7 bases fitting TRBD1. Germline-derived CDR1 and CDR2 are LNHNV and YYDKDF (reference sequence). Unmatched junction bases numbered 0, after V lost 1 base and J lost 0 bases. The CDR3 runs to 15 residues. The CDR3 coding sequence is TGTGCCACCAGCAGAGGACAGGGTAGCAATCAGCCCCAGCATTTT. Translating it yields CATSRGQGSNQPQHF. The full variable domain, in which reference TRBV15 and TRBJ1-5 provide the parts outside the CDR3, is DAMVIQNPRYQVTQFGKPVTLSCSQTLNHNVMYWYQQKSSQAPKLLFHYYDKDFNNEADTPDNFQSRRPNTSFCFLDIRSPGLGDTAMYLCATSRGQGSNQPQHFGDGTRLSIL.

This chain links TRBV5-1 with TRBJ2-3; D might be TRBD2 (5 bases). CDR1 SGHRS and CDR2 YFSETQ come from the germline V gene. The V and J ends lost 4 bases and 5 bases respectively, with 17 bases between them. CDR3 size: 15 residues. The DNA for the CDR3 is TGCGCCAGCAGCCCGGCGGGTTCGGCGGGAGATACGCAGTATTTT. This encodes CASSPAGSAGDTQYF.

This chain links TRBV2 with TRBJ1-6, with 7 bases that match TRBD1. Germline values: CDR1 SNHLY, CDR2 FYNNEI. This CDR3 has 14 amino acids. Germline trimming cut 5 bases from V and 10 bases from J; bases unmatched to any gene: 8. CDR3 DNA sequence: TGTGCCAGCAGTCTTACAGGGGTAGAATCACCCCTCCACTTT. Translating gives CASSLTGVESPLHF. The whole variable domain, remainder taken from reference TRBV2 and TRBJ1-6, is EPEVTQTPSHQVTQMGQEVILRCVPISNHLYFYWYRQILGQKVEFLVSFYNNEISEKSEIFDDQFSVERPDGSNFTLKIRSTKLEDSAMYFCASSLTGVESPLHFGNGTRLTVT.

The chain employs TRBV15 and TRBJ1-1; 8 bases line up with TRBD1. Germline CDR1 LNHNV, CDR2 YYDKDF (reference sequence). This CDR3 has 15 residues. The V and J ends lost 1 base and 3 bases, in that order; junction bases with no gene match: 4. The CDR3 DNA reads TGTGCCACCAGCAGAGGTGGACAGGGCGACACTGAAGCTTTCTTT. Its translation: CATSRGGQGDTEAFF.

V usage is TRBV9 and J usage is TRBJ2-7; 9 nucleotides align to TRBD2. Germline V gene lookup returns CDR1 SGDLS and CDR2 YYNGEE. The CDR3 contains 15 residues. V lost 4 bases and J lost 5; bases outside the gene matches: 10. The chain's CDR3 is CASSPGTSPRDEQYF. Written as DNA, the CDR3 is TGTGCCAGCAGCCCAGGGACTAGCCCACGCGACGAGCAGTACTTC.

This chain connects TRBV19 to TRBJ1-1; D gene unclear. Germline V gene lookup returns CDR1 LNHDA and CDR2 SQIVND (reference sequence). The V end was cut by 7 bases, the J end by 7 bases, with 16 bases between. The CDR3 runs to 13 residues. CDR3 region: CASKDTGIREAFF. In DNA form, the CDR3 reads TGTGCCAGTAAAGACACGGGGATTCGTGAAGCTTTCTTT.

This chain links TRBV4-1 with TRBJ1-1; 7 positions match TRBD1. This CDR3 spans 14 amino acids. CDR1 MGHRA and CDR2 YSYEKL come from the germline V gene. The J segment lost 4 bases and the V segment lost 1 base, leaving 3 bases of the junction unmatched. CDR3 DNA sequence: TGCGCCAGCAGCCAAGGACAGGGCACCACTGAAGCTTTCTTT. Translating gives CASSQGQGTTEAFF.

The J gene is TRBJ2-7, the V gene TRBV15; 9 positions match TRBD1. Germline V gene data show CDR1 as LNHNV and CDR2 as YYDKDF (reference sequence). The CDR3 contains 18 residues. J gave up 0 bases and V 0 bases, and 9 bases lay outside the gene matches. This CDR3 is CATSRDRGQGRSSYEQYF. DNA of the CDR3: TGTGCCACCAGCAGAGATCGGGGACAGGGAAGAAGCTCCTACGAGCAGTACTTC.

The chain is built from TRBV30 and TRBJ2-4; 7 bases are shared with TRBD1. This CDR3 spans 18 amino acids. Trimming at V came to 4 bases and at J to 0 bases, leaving 15 bases not matched to a gene. Germline V lookup: CDR1 GTSNPN, CDR2 SVGIG (reference sequence). Here the CDR3 DNA reads TGTGCCTGGACCGTTAGAGGGACAGAAAACTTAGCCAAAAACATTCAGTACTTC. Its protein product is CAWTVRGTENLAKNIQYF. Based on the CDR3 plus reference TRBV30 and TRBJ2-4, the full variable domain is SQTIHQWPATLVQPVGSPLSLECTVEGTSNPNLYWYRQAAGRGLQLLFYSVGIGQISSEVPQNLSASRPQDRQFILSSKKLLLSDSGFYLCAWTVRGTENLAKNIQYFGAGTRLSVL.

The V call is TRBV18, the J call TRBJ1-5, with 7 nucleotides matching TRBD1. Germline trimming cut 4 bases from V and 0 bases from J; bases unmatched to any gene: 6. The CDR3 runs 16 residues. From germline, CDR1 is KGHSH and CDR2 LQKENI. The CDR3 DNA is TGTGCCAGCTCACGGGACAGCCCCTATAGCAATCAGCCCCAGCATTTT. Translating it yields CASSRDSPYSNQPQHF.

The chain joins TRBV12-3 or TRBV12-4 to TRBJ2-2; D is perhaps TRBD2 (5 bases). V lost 6 bases and J 5 bases, leaving 10 bases between the germline ends. This CDR3 has 13 residues. The CDR3 region is CASSVRGTGELFF. The CDR3 region has the DNA TGTGCCAGCAGCGTACGGGGTACCGGGGAGCTGTTTTTT.

This chain connects TRBV5-4 to TRBJ1-1; the D gene is possibly TRBD1 (5 bases). Germline loops: CDR1 SGHNT, CDR2 YYREEE (reference sequence). Trimming left V 4 bases short and J 3 bases short, with 10 bases between. The CDR3 sequence is 13 residues long. The CDR3 region has the DNA TGTGCCAGCAGCAGCGGGGCCCACACTGAAGCTTTCTTT. The encoded protein is CASSSGAHTEAFF.

The chain carries TRBV10-3 and TRBJ1-1; 12 bases align to TRBD1. The CDR3 is 16 residues long. The trim removed 9 bases at V and 3 bases at J, leaving 11 bases unmatched. Germline-derived CDR1 and CDR2 are ENHRY and SYGVKD. The CDR3 bases are TGTGCCATACGTCCGGGGACAGGGGGCGTTGACACTGAAGCTTTCTTT. It translates to CAIRPGTGGVDTEAFF.